This T cell receptor (beta chain) was retrieved from a study of T cells after posttransplantation cyclophosphamide. V shed 3 bases, J shed 1 base, and the junction held 6 bases outside the gene matches. Germline-derived CDR1 and CDR2 are SGHRS and YFSETQ. This CDR3 has 17 amino acids. Some clones are missing from TCRdb's copy, which holds only in-frame ones; the method was immunoSEQ multiplex PCR. Seen here are roughly 21,000 clones, roughly 98% observed once, and the top ten hold under 0.15%. The receptor comes from a middle-aged man in good health, CMV-negative, and a related stem cell transplant donor. The V and J genes are TRBV5-1 and TRBJ2-6; 8 positions agree with TRBD2. The sample taken for sequencing was naive CD8+ T cells sorted from PBMCs. As DNA, the CDR3 is TGCGCCAGCAGCTCTCGAGCGGGGGTTTCTGGGGCCAACGTCCTGACTTTC. Encoded protein: CASSSRAGVSGANVLTF.